Listed here are 29 T cell receptor beta chains from one sample, sequenced in a study of Graves' ophthalmopathy and Graves' hyperthyroidism. Investigators amplified TCR beta CDR3 regions from RNA transcripts. RT-PCR in the first round used HTBI primers; a second-round multiplex PCR followed. Using its own MiXCR run on the multiplex PCR reads, TCRdb lists one record per CDR3 protein. The table has some 1.1 million distinct CDR3 sequences, about two fifths seen once. Sample: peripheral blood or thyroid tissue (not recorded which). These receptors were collected from an adult man with Graves' hyperthyroidism.

The rearrangement uses TRBV5-1 and TRBJ1-1; 8 bases match TRBD1. J was trimmed by 6 bases and V by 7 bases; bases with no gene match: 14. This CDR3 comprises 15 residues. In germline, CDR1 is SGHRS, CDR2 YFSETQ. CDR3 DNA sequence: TGCGCCAGCCATCCAGTCGGACAGGGTATCGCTGAAGCTTTCTTT. Its protein is CASHPVGQGIAEAFF.

DNA of the CDR3: TGTGCCAGCAGCCCGCAAGCTCTGACAGGGATTAATGAAAAACTGTTTTTT. Its translation is CASSPQALTGINEKLFF. This chain joins TRBV7-9 and TRBJ1-4, with 7 positions matching TRBD1. V lost 5 bases, J lost 4 bases, and 13 bases stayed unmatched. This CDR3 contains 17 residues. Germline assignment: CDR1 SEHNR and CDR2 FQNEAQ (reference sequence).

Regarding this clonotype: One junction end does not reproduce the germline sequence, and a read error may be involved. The chain uses TRBV10-3 and TRBJ1-3, with 7 bases aligning to TRBD1. Germline assignment: CDR1 ENHRY and CDR2 SYGVKD. The CDR3 contains 14 residues. The CDR3 protein is CASSYSQGVDTIYF. CDR3 DNA: TGTGCCAGCAGTTACTCGCAGGGGGTAGACACCATATATTTT.

This clonotype was found many times. This chain connects TRBV12-3 or TRBV12-4 to TRBJ1-2; TRBD1 agrees at 7 bases. CDR3 length: 14 residues. J lost 4 bases, V lost 5 bases, and 7 bases had no gene match. CDR3 sequence: CASSGTAIFYGYTF. The CDR3 DNA is TGTGCCAGCAGTGGGACAGCCATCTTCTATGGCTACACCTTC.

This clonotype was picked up many times. This rearrangement joins TRBV5-6 to TRBJ1-2, with D maybe TRBD1 (6 bases). Looked up from germline, CDR1 is SGHDT and CDR2 is YYEEEE. V was cut by 2 bases and J by 6 bases, with 14 bases left in between. The CDR3 runs 14 residues. CDR3 loop: CASSLGGTPNGYTF. CDR3 DNA: TGTGCCAGCAGCTTAGGTGGGACACCTAATGGCTACACCTTC. The full variable domain, rest sourced from reference TRBV5-6 and TRBJ1-2, is DAGVTQSPTHLIKTRGQQVTLRCSPKSGHDTVSWYQQALGQGPQFIFQYYEEEERQRGNFPDRFSGHQFPNYSSELNVNALLLGDSALYLCASSLGGTPNGYTFGSGTRLTVV.

This clonotype came up a few times. A read error is possible here, since a much larger clone lies one base away. The chain employs TRBV5-1 and TRBJ2-7; D gene ambiguous. Looked up from germline, CDR1 is SGHRS and CDR2 is YFSETQ. The CDR3 consists of 11 residues. The CDR3 here is CAGSSHYEQYF. For the CDR3, the DNA is TGCGCCGGCAGCTCACACTACGAGCAGTACTTC. Variable domain in full (rest from reference TRBV5-1 and TRBJ2-7): KAGVTQTPRYLIKTRGQQVTLSCSPISGHRSVSWYQQTPGQGLQFLFEYFSETQRNKGNFPGRFSGRQFSNSRSEMNVSTLELGDSALYLCAGSSHYEQYFGPGTRLTVT.

This chain joins TRBV10-3 and TRBJ2-5; 8 bases match TRBD1. V gave up 3 bases and J gave up 4 bases; unmatched junction bases: 10. The CDR3 sequence is 16 residues long. Germline V gene sequence: CDR1 ENHRY, CDR2 SYGVKD. In DNA, the CDR3 is TGTGCCATCAGTGATAACACGCAGGGGGCTCGAGAGACCCAGTACTTC. Amino acid sequence: CAISDNTQGARETQYF.

This clonotype was seen many times. V usage is TRBV12-3 or TRBV12-4 and J usage is TRBJ1-2; D call uncertain. CDR3 length: 11 amino acids. V was clipped by 6 bases and J by 4 bases, with 6 bases between them. CDR3 sequence (DNA): TGTGCCAGCAGCTTCACCTATGGCTACACCTTC. Amino acid sequence: CASSFTYGYTF.

This rearrangement joins TRBV29-1 to TRBJ2-2; 11 bases agree with TRBD1. V was pared by 0 bases and J by 6 bases, with 15 bases of the junction left unmatched. CDR1 is SQVTM and CDR2 is ANQGSEA in the germline V gene. This CDR3 has 19 residues. CDR3 in amino acids: CSVEDRDRGSFNPAGELFF. Written as DNA, the CDR3 is TGCAGCGTTGAAGATCGGGACAGGGGGTCCTTTAACCCCGCCGGGGAGCTGTTTTTT.

CDR3 sequence: CASHERGSGTEAFF. The DNA of the CDR3 is TGCGCCAGCCATGAACGGGGCAGCGGCACTGAAGCTTTCTTT. The chain recombines TRBV5-1 with TRBJ1-1; TRBD1 might be the D (5 bases). Germline loops: CDR1 SGHRS, CDR2 YFSETQ. Between the trimmed V and J ends, which lost 7 bases and 4 bases, there was a span of 17 bases. The CDR3 length is 14 residues.

The chain recombines TRBV10-3 with TRBJ1-6; possibly TRBD1 for D (5 bases). Trimming left V 4 bases short and J 9 bases short, with 13 bases between. This CDR3 contains 14 residues. Germline-derived CDR1 and CDR2 are ENHRY and SYGVKD. CDR3: CAISARGRGSPLHF. In DNA, the CDR3 is TGTGCCATCAGTGCTAGGGGACGGGGTTCACCCCTCCACTTT.

At least ten counts were recorded for this clonotype. This rearrangement joins TRBV11-2 to TRBJ1-1; D is perhaps TRBD1 (6 bases). The V end was cut by 7 bases, the J end by 0 bases, with 15 bases between. The CDR3 loop spans 15 amino acids. Looked up from germline, CDR1 is SGHAT and CDR2 is FQNNGV. The CDR3 DNA reads TGTGCCAGCACCGCAGGGGACACCATGAACACTGAAGCTTTCTTT. It yields the protein CASTAGDTMNTEAFF.

This clonotype was found a few times. V usage is TRBV18 and J usage is TRBJ2-5; D remains unclear. Trimming removed 4 bases at V and 4 bases at J, with 10 bases between. CDR1 is KGHSH, CDR2 LQKENI, per germline. The CDR3 runs 13 residues. The CDR3: CASSRRIGETQYF. Here the CDR3 DNA reads TGTGCCAGCTCACGACGGATAGGAGAGACCCAGTACTTC.

V is TRBV7-9 and J is TRBJ1-1; tentative D call: TRBD1 (6 bases). V was cut by 5 bases and J by 3 bases, with 13 bases left in between. This CDR3 has 14 residues. CDR1 is SEHNR and CDR2 is FQNEAQ in the germline V gene (reference sequence). As DNA, the CDR3 is TGTGCCAGCAGCCGTGACCAGGGGTACACTGAAGCTTTCTTT. It is translated as CASSRDQGYTEAFF. Full variable domain (remainder filled in from reference TRBV7-9 and TRBJ1-1): DTGVSQNPRHKITKRGQNVTFRCDPISEHNRLYWYRQTLGQGPEFLTYFQNEAQLEKSRLLSDRFSAERPKGSFSTLEIQRTEQGDSAMYLCASSRDQGYTEAFFGQGTRLTVV.

This clonotype was observed once. V gene TRBV6-5 combines with J gene TRBJ2-7, with D unclear. Per the germline V gene, CDR1 is MNHEY and CDR2 is SVGAGI. V lost 3 bases, J lost 2 bases, and 11 bases lay in between. The CDR3 is 14 residues long. The CDR3 nucleotides are TGTGCCAGCAGTTATTTGGGGAATACCTACGAGCAGTACTTC. It specifies CASSYLGNTYEQYF.

CDR3 sequence: CASSLALAGGPGETQYF. In DNA form, the CDR3 reads TGTGCCAGCAGCTTAGCACTAGCGGGAGGGCCTGGGGAGACCCAGTACTTC. The chain is built from TRBV7-8 and TRBJ2-5, with 13 bases lining up with TRBD2. Unmatched junction bases numbered 6, after V lost 0 bases and J lost 5 bases. Germline V gives CDR1 SGHVS, CDR2 FQNEAQ. CDR3 length equals 17 residues.

The chain recombines TRBV5-1 with TRBJ2-2, with D perhaps TRBD1 (5 bases). Per germline, CDR1 SGHRS and CDR2 YFSETQ. The CDR3 covers 15 residues. V shed 6 bases and J shed 2 bases, with 14 bases lying between them. For the CDR3, the DNA is TGCGCCAGCACCTTTCAGGGTTATAACACCGGGGAGCTGTTTTTT. Translated, it gives CASTFQGYNTGELFF. The full variable domain, with the rest looked up from reference TRBV5-1 and TRBJ2-2, is KAGVTQTPRYLIKTRGQQVTLSCSPISGHRSVSWYQQTPGQGLQFLFEYFSETQRNKGNFPGRFSGRQFSNSRSEMNVSTLELGDSALYLCASTFQGYNTGELFFGEGSRLTVL.

This clonotype was recorded at least ten times. The J gene is TRBJ2-2, the V gene TRBV2, with 12 bases that match TRBD2. Germline lookup yields CDR1 SNHLY and CDR2 FYNNEI. The CDR3 has 15 residues. The J segment lost 6 bases and the V segment lost 4 bases, leaving 3 bases of the junction unmatched. As DNA, the CDR3 is TGTGCCAGCAGTGGTCGACTAGCGGGAGCCGGGGAGCTGTTTTTT. Residues: CASSGRLAGAGELFF.

This clonotype was counted ten times or more. J is TRBJ1-6 and V is TRBV7-2; D is uncertain. V lost 2 bases to trimming and J lost 0 bases, with 11 bases between them. The CDR3 has 17 residues. In germline, CDR1 is SGHTA, CDR2 FQGNSA. CDR3 bases: TGTGCCAGCAGCTTACTACAGCCTAGCTCCTATAATTCACCCCTCCACTTT. Protein product: CASSLLQPSSYNSPLHF.

This clonotype was found many times. This rearrangement joins TRBV12-5 to TRBJ1-5; D unclear. The germline V gene has CDR1 LGHNT and CDR2 FRNRAP. The V end was cut by 3 bases, the J end by 7 bases, with 7 bases between. The CDR3 totals 12 residues. The CDR3 sequence: CASGFNEQPQHF. As DNA, the CDR3 is TGTGCTAGTGGTTTCAATGAGCAGCCCCAGCATTTT. Looking up the rest from reference TRBV12-5 and TRBJ1-5 gives the full variable domain: DARVTQTPRHKVTEMGQEVTMRCQPILGHNTVFWYRQTMMQGLELLAYFRNRAPLDDSGMPKDRFSAEMPDATLATLKIQPSEPRDSAVYFCASGFNEQPQHFGDGTRLSIL.

This clonotype was seen a few times. The CDR3 is CASSYTSVSYEQYF. The DNA for the CDR3 is TGTGCCAGCAGCTACACTAGCGTCTCCTACGAGCAGTACTTC. The chain links TRBV5-6 to TRBJ2-7, with 7 positions matching TRBD2. CDR1 and CDR2 from the germline V gene are SGHDT and YYEEEE. The CDR3 runs 14 residues. V dropped 3 bases and J dropped 0; count of bases not matched to a gene: 3.

This sequence joins TRBV3-1 and TRBJ2-2; D remains ambiguous. Trimming left V 1 base short and J 6 bases short, with 15 bases between. Germline V gene sequence: CDR1 LGHDT, CDR2 YNNKEL (reference sequence). The length of the CDR3 is 16 residues. In DNA, the CDR3 is TGTGCCAGCAGCCAAGTTTCCGCTCTCATACCCGGGGAGCTGTTTTTT. This sequence encodes CASSQVSALIPGELFF.

In this sample, this clonotype turned up a few times. The chain combines TRBV20-1 with TRBJ2-5; D possibly matches TRBD1 or TRBD2 (6 bases each). The CDR3 consists of 15 residues. Trimming cost V 3 bases and J 5 bases, with 19 bases left between them. Germline loops: CDR1 DFQATT, CDR2 SNEGSKA (reference sequence). The CDR3 DNA follows: TGCAGTGCTAGGGACCCGGGGGCCTCGATCGAGACCCAGTACTTC. This translates into CSARDPGASIETQYF.

This clonotype was detected many times. The chain links TRBV10-3 to TRBJ1-2; D may be TRBD1 (5 bases). This CDR3 comprises 12 residues. Germline loops: CDR1 ENHRY, CDR2 SYGVKD. The V end lost 3 bases, the J end lost 13 bases, and 15 bases lay between the germline ends. CDR3 nucleotide sequence: TGTGCCATCAGTGATCAGGGAGATCGTGGCACCTTC. It translates to CAISDQGDRGTF.

This CDR3 is CATLGTVRVSPLHF. The CDR3 DNA follows: TGTGCCACCCTCGGGACAGTTCGTGTTTCACCCCTCCACTTT. The chain carries TRBV2 and TRBJ1-6; 7 bases are shared with TRBD1. Germline CDR1 reads SNHLY; CDR2 reads FYNNEI. The CDR3 runs to 14 residues. The J segment lost 9 bases and the V segment lost 10 bases, leaving 12 bases of the junction unmatched.

Points on this clonotype: A much larger clone sits a single nucleotide away, making a read error possible. The chain combines TRBV2 with TRBJ1-2; D is unclear. Trimming removed 7 bases at V and 0 bases at J, with 6 bases between. This CDR3 region has 12 residues. The germline V gene encodes CDR1 SNHLY and CDR2 FYNNEI. DNA of the CDR3: TGTGCCAGCACCGGGACTAACTATGGCTACACCTTC. Amino acid sequence: CASTGTNYGYTF. The full variable domain, completed using reference TRBV2 and TRBJ1-2, is EPEVTQTPSHQVTQMGQEVILRCVPISNHLYFYWYRQILGQKVEFLVSFYNNEISEKSEIFDDQFSVERPDGSNFTLKIRSTKLEDSAMYFCASTGTNYGYTFGSGTRLTVV.

This clonotype has ten or more counts. The chain joins TRBV7-9 to TRBJ2-7, with D possibly matching TRBD1 (7 bases). Germline V CDR1 and CDR2: SEHNR, FQNEAQ (reference sequence). Trimming left V 3 bases short and J 6 bases short, with 15 bases between. The CDR3 is 14 amino acids. The CDR3 loop reads CASSLQGGMVEQYF. The CDR3 DNA is TGTGCCAGCAGCTTGCAGGGGGGAATGGTCGAGCAGTACTTC.

Many counts were recorded for this clonotype. This sequence joins TRBV9 and TRBJ2-2; D not certain. Per germline, CDR1 SGDLS and CDR2 YYNGEE. V was clipped by 9 bases and J by 7 bases, with 4 bases between them. This CDR3 has 9 residues. CDR3 bases: TGTGCCATGCTCGGGGAGCTGTTTTTT. It is translated as CAMLGELFF.

This clonotype was counted many times. This chain links TRBV7-9 with TRBJ2-2; a weak D match, TRBD2 (5 bases). V was trimmed by 3 bases and J by 7 bases, leaving 9 bases between them. This CDR3 is built from 13 residues. Germline CDR1 is SEHNR and CDR2 is FQNEAQ (reference sequence). CDR3 amino acids: CASSLREGGELFF. The CDR3, as DNA: TGTGCCAGCAGCTTGAGGGAAGGCGGGGAGCTGTTTTTT.